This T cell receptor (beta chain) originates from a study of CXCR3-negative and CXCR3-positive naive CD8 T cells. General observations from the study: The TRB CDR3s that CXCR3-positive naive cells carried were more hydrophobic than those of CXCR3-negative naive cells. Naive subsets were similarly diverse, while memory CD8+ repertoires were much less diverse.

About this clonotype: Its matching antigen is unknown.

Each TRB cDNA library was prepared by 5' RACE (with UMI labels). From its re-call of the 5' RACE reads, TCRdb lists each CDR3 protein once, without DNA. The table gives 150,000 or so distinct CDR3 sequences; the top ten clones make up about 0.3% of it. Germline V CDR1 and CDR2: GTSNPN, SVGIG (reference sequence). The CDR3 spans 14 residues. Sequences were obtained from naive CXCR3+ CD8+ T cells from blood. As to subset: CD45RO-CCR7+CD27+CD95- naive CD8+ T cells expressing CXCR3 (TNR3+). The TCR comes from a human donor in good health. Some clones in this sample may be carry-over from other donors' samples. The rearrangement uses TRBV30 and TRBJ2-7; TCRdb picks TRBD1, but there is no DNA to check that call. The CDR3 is CAWRADSNSYEQYF. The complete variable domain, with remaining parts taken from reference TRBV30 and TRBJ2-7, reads SQTIHQWPATLVQPVGSPLSLECTVEGTSNPNLYWYRQAAGRGLQLLFYSVGIGQISSEVPQNLSASRPQDRQFILSSKKLLLSDSGFYLCAWRADSNSYEQYFGPGTRLTVT.